The 17 T cell receptor beta chains reported below all come from one sample, sequenced in a study of monozygotic twins with inflammatory bowel disease (dated by TCRdb to between 2018 and 2021). Library construction relied on 5' RACE. The instrument was an Illumina HiSeq 2500. Following reprocessing of the reads by TCRdb, the data hold one row per CDR3 protein sequence and no DNA is available. The sample's table lists a count of approximately 400,000 distinct CDR3 sequences. 2% to 3% of the sample is in the top ten clones. Sequencing was carried out using blood. The receptors here all came from a human donor with ulcerative colitis or Crohn's disease, or a healthy co-twin of an affected twin (not recorded which).

The chain is built from TRBV7-9 and TRBJ1-6; checking the TCRdb D call of TRBD1 is not possible without DNA. CDR3 length: 17 amino acids. Per germline, CDR1 SEHNR and CDR2 FQNEAQ (reference sequence). The CDR3 here is CASSLTGTGPNNSPLHF. The full variable domain, its missing parts supplied by reference TRBV7-9 and TRBJ1-6, is DTGVSQNPRHKITKRGQNVTFRCDPISEHNRLYWYRQTLGQGPEFLTYFQNEAQLEKSRLLSDRFSAERPKGSFSTLEIQRTEQGDSAMYLCASSLTGTGPNNSPLHFGNGTRLTVT.

CDR3 region: CASSSGVRLVDEQYF. This sequence joins TRBV5-1 and TRBJ2-7; with no DNA, the TCRdb D assignment of TRBD1 cannot be verified. The length of the CDR3 is 15 residues. Germline V gene data show CDR1 as SGHRS and CDR2 as YFSETQ.

The gene calls are TRBV27 and TRBJ2-5; the TRBD2 assignment by TCRdb is unverifiable without DNA. This CDR3 is 13 amino acids long. Germline CDR1 and CDR2: MNHEY and SMNVEV (reference sequence). The CDR3 here is CATRQSVWETQYF.

This chain uses TRBV5-1 with TRBJ2-6. Germline V CDR1 and CDR2: SGHRS, YFSETQ. There are 13 residues in the CDR3. Here the CDR3 reads CASSPYGANVLTF.

The chain has TRBV18 and TRBJ2-4; checking the TCRdb D call of TRBD2 is not possible without DNA. Germline V gene sequence: CDR1 KGHSH, CDR2 LQKENI. The CDR3 has 15 amino acids. The CDR3 is CASSPGGTSENIQYF. Complete variable domain (other parts from reference TRBV18 and TRBJ2-4): NAGVMQNPRHLVRRRGQEARLRCSPMKGHSHVYWYRQLPEEGLKFMVYLQKENIIDESGMPKERFSAEFPKEGPSILRIQQVVRGDSAAYFCASSPGGTSENIQYFGAGTRLSVL.

V is TRBV4-1 and J is TRBJ2-3. The germline CDR1 and CDR2 sequences are MGHRA and YSYEKL. The CDR3 loop spans 14 amino acids. The CDR3 loop reads CASSQDQTVENEYF.

The chain joins TRBV12-3 or TRBV12-4 to TRBJ2-2; TCRdb calls TRBD2, which cannot be checked without DNA. This CDR3 has 15 residues. This CDR3 is CASTLAGGNTGELFF.

The genes are TRBV9 and TRBJ1-1. Germline assignment: CDR1 SGDLS and CDR2 YYNGEE. This CDR3 has 14 amino acids. The CDR3 here is CASSLNQGGTEAFF. The whole variable domain, remainder taken from reference TRBV9 and TRBJ1-1, is DSGVTQTPKHLITATGQRVTLRCSPRSGDLSVYWYQQSLDQGLQFLIQYYNGEERAKGNILERFSAQQFPDLHSELNLSSLELGDSALYFCASSLNQGGTEAFFGQGTRLTVV.

The chain employs TRBV5-1 and TRBJ1-6; TCRdb calls TRBD1, which cannot be checked without DNA. This CDR3 spans 14 amino acids. CDR1 SGHRS and CDR2 YFSETQ come from the germline V gene. The CDR3 region is CASSLGDRNSPLHF.

The genes are TRBV18 and TRBJ1-1. Germline-derived CDR1 and CDR2 are KGHSH and LQKENI. The CDR3 consists of 13 residues. CDR3 sequence: CASSPEQNTEAFF. The entire variable domain, with the rest obtained from reference TRBV18 and TRBJ1-1, is as follows: NAGVMQNPRHLVRRRGQEARLRCSPMKGHSHVYWYRQLPEEGLKFMVYLQKENIIDESGMPKERFSAEFPKEGPSILRIQQVVRGDSAAYFCASSPEQNTEAFFGQGTRLTVV.

V is TRBV7-9 and J is TRBJ1-1; checking the TCRdb D call of TRBD1 is not possible without DNA. In germline, CDR1 is SEHNR, CDR2 FQNEAQ (reference sequence). The CDR3 runs 14 residues. CDR3 amino acids: CASSSGQAYTEAFF.

CDR3 in amino acids: CSVPLAGGGETQYF. The chain employs TRBV29-1 and TRBJ2-5; TCRdb gives TRBD2 as the D gene, but with no DNA this cannot be confirmed. Germline values: CDR1 SQVTM, CDR2 ANQGSEA. The length of the CDR3 is 14 residues.

J is TRBJ2-3 and V is TRBV5-1; TCRdb's D call of TRBD2 is untestable without DNA. Germline V gene lookup returns CDR1 SGHRS and CDR2 YFSETQ. The CDR3 extends over 16 amino acids. Here the CDR3 reads CASSLDFPARADTQYF.

The J gene is TRBJ2-7, the V gene TRBV30. The germline gives CDR1 GTSNPN, CDR2 SVGIG (reference sequence). The CDR3 covers 13 residues. CDR3 sequence: CAWSVRSEREQYF. The entire variable domain, with the rest obtained from reference TRBV30 and TRBJ2-7, is as follows: SQTIHQWPATLVQPVGSPLSLECTVEGTSNPNLYWYRQAAGRGLQLLFYSVGIGQISSEVPQNLSASRPQDRQFILSSKKLLLSDSGFYLCAWSVRSEREQYFGPGTRLTVT.

The chain recombines TRBV3-1 with TRBJ2-1. Germline CDR1 is LGHDT and CDR2 is YNNKEL (reference sequence). The CDR3 is 20 residues long. The CDR3 reads CASSQDPGVMKSSSYNEQFF.

The chain is built from TRBV29-1 and TRBJ2-7; TCRdb returns TRBD1, unconfirmable since there is no DNA. Germline V gene lookup returns CDR1 SQVTM and CDR2 ANQGSEA. This CDR3 has 13 amino acids. The CDR3 protein is CSGMTGRSYEQYF.

The chain uses TRBV5-1 and TRBJ1-2; TCRdb's D call, TRBD1, is unchecked because there is no DNA. Germline V lookup: CDR1 SGHRS, CDR2 YFSETQ. The CDR3 loop spans 17 amino acids. The CDR3 protein is CASRRDPPGTGTYGYTF.